This TCR beta chain originates from a study of graft-versus-host responses after intestinal transplantation. Background on the study: Each recipient received anti-thymocyte globulin induction, then tacrolimus and steroids for 2 to 4 years.

Notes on this clone: Its antigen remains unknown.

The study's findings and limits: Early post-transplant HvG declines were associated with peak circulating GvH clone levels. Detection of GvH clones occurred in recipient marrow, and some had their first appearance in ileum or blood.

Sequencing was performed with immunoSEQ multiplex PCR; in TCRdb, only in-frame clones are kept and a portion is missing. This sample yields under 90,000 clones, of which about 91% are seen a single time; approximately 0.32% belongs to the top ten. The V gene's germline CDR1 is SGHAT and CDR2 FQNNGV. This CDR3 region has 17 residues. Trimming cost V 1 base and J 2 bases; bases outside gene matches: 4. The rearrangement uses TRBV11-2 and TRBJ2-6; 8 nucleotides align to TRBD1. This TCR derives from a human donor who was the organ donor for an intestinal transplant. The source material was unstimulated CD4+ T cells sorted from spleen or lymph node cells, sampled before transplant. The CDR3 is CASSLVAGGAGANVLTF. In DNA, the CDR3 is TGTGCCAGCAGCTTAGTGGCAGGGGGCGCTGGGGCCAACGTCCTGACTTTC. Complete variable domain (other parts from reference TRBV11-2 and TRBJ2-6): EAGVAQSPRYKIIEKRQSVAFWCNPISGHATLYWYQQILGQGPKLLIQFQNNGVVDDSQLPKDRFSAERLKGVDSTLKIQPAKLEDSAVYLCASSLVAGGAGANVLTFGAGSRLTVL.